This T cell receptor beta chain was captured by sequencing in a study of cytomegalovirus exposure and HLA in healthy donors (dated by TCRdb to about 2017). Regarding the research as a whole: According to an earlier analysis of around 600 of the donors, about 179 million T cells yielded 120 million or so unique TCR beta sequences and about 300 Gb of sequence data. An early release covering over 500 HLA-typed donors comprised about 310 gigabases of sequencing data and tens of millions of unique TCR sequences. Of the approximately 400 genotyped donors, 75% to 85% were placed in the genetic ancestry cluster associated with self-reported Caucasian donors. The study was designed to test whether signatures of past pathogen exposure could be identified by cataloging public T cell receptors. The study profiled the T cell repertoires of more than 500 subjects by immunosequencing and related them to cytomegalovirus serostatus. Along with the approximately 600-subject first cohort, a separate validation cohort of over a hundred different subjects was used. To predict cytomegalovirus infection status, the study combined high-throughput TCR immunosequencing, statistical association of individual TCRs with disease status, and machine learning. To study patterns of TCR occurrence, a later analysis re-analyzed previously published TCR beta repertoires from under 750 donors and added high-resolution HLA genotyping. Rather than using new phenotypic data, the later analysis identified candidate immune exposures from TCR beta sequences and from how often those sequences occurred across donors. In an earlier analysis of 500 to 650 of the donors, high-throughput TCR beta sequencing was used to judge whether each TCR beta V gene segment behaved as functional or pseudogenic. Donor age, sex, ethnicity and CMV serostatus were collected together with the repertoire data. A later genetic analysis used genome-wide SNP genotypes for about three fifths of the 666 donors, treating that subset as a discovery cohort. Every discovery cohort repertoire had been produced on one sequencing platform. HLA typing covered class I and class II loci at four-digit resolution. Typing coverage differed by locus: A, B, C, DRB1 and DQB1 were typed in about 620-640 donors, DQA1 in about 500, DPA1 in roughly 590, and DPB1 in 400 to 480. Roughly 5 DR-DQ haplotypes were treated as single units for association and clustering because of strong linkage in the cohort. Among about 370 genotyped donors of the cohort, an average of about 220,000 unique TCR beta nucleotide sequences was sequenced per donor, of which roughly 17% were non-productive. General conclusions and limits of the study: When HLA alleles, especially DR and DQ, strongly co-occurred, TCR associations were difficult to assign to individual alleles. The study listed 150 to 200 TCR beta chains as associated with cytomegalovirus. According to the authors, the approach could potentially be generalized to other disease states and immunological phenotypes. Broadly in line with IMGT annotations, most TCR beta V segments showed up in productive rearrangements about 87% or about 30% of the time in an earlier analysis of around 600 of the donors. Because counts were too low, seventeen rarely observed V segments, including chromosome 9 orphons, were excluded from the earlier analysis of several hundred of the donors. A group of highly shared sequence variants was considered likely to be a technical artifact of the sequencing pipeline. In vitro tests confirmed that a few of the cytomegalovirus-associated TCR beta chains recognize cytomegalovirus antigens. Because HLA typing was unavailable for some donors at each locus, only the typed subset was used in association tests. In a later analysis, most CMV-associated TCR beta chains were found to appear HLA-restricted, with HLA associations seemingly driven largely by CMV exposure. A further reported finding was that TCR beta sequences accurately predicted the HLA-A and HLA-B alleles for most subjects in the first cohort. In a later analysis, the rate of TCR association differed among HLA loci, with DRB1 alleles having the most associated TCRs and HLA-C alleles having the fewest. Only TCR beta chains were sequenced in this cohort, and the absence of alpha or paired-chain data limited detectable features. The classifier was reported to diagnose cytomegalovirus status with high specificity and sensitivity in both the original cohort and the validation cohort. The only immune exposure information available for the cohort was CMV serostatus. A later genetic analysis reported fewer N-insertions in productive TCRs among donors in an Asian-associated ancestry cluster than the roughly 700-donor mean. A later genetic analysis associated a missense DCLRE1C variant with V-gene and J-gene trimming of TCR beta chains, and an independent cohort replicated the association. A later analysis reported that several top co-occurrence clusters appeared linked to parvovirus B19, influenza, CMV and Epstein-Barr virus. At a false discovery rate of 0.05, a later analysis linked under 20,000 TCR beta sequences to specific HLA alleles. In a later analysis, HLA-associated TCR beta chains were found to be more clonally expanded and to have lower generation probabilities than equally common non-associated chains. Sequencing depth was assumed to be roughly uniform across donors in the presence/absence analyses, though that assumption may not hold. While some public TCRs were present in many individuals, most TCR sequences turned up only very rarely across donors. Some IMGT-functional V segments, including TRBV6-2 and TRBV6-3, could not be distinguished by the 87-base-pair reads and were therefore excluded. Correlated functional status among segregating V segments might be attributable to linkage disequilibrium, but an unknown experimental factor could not be ruled out.

The library relied on the immunoSEQ multiplex PCR assay. A mixture of 60 forward primers for TCR Vbeta segments and 13 reverse primers for TCR Jbeta segments was used in the multiplex PCR. The CDR3 region of rearranged TCR beta genes was amplified from genomic DNA by a multiplex PCR assay. On the Illumina HiSeq System, the amplified TCR beta libraries were sequenced as 87-base-pair reads. In the original analysis: Across the roughly 640 repertoires, a later analysis counted about 81 million unique TCR beta chains, around 11 million of which were shared by at least two donors. Raw reads were error-corrected and collapsed into unique sequences by a nearest-neighbor algorithm in which closely related sequences were merged to remove PCR and sequencing errors. CDR3 sequences were aligned to IMGT reference sequences to assign V, D and J gene segments. For a sequence to be retained, a match of at least six nucleotides was required to both a V gene segment and a J gene segment. Rearrangements were called productive when the CDR3 lacked stop codons and stayed in frame with V and J; all others were non-productive. Following IMGT convention, CDR3 was defined as the stretch from the second conserved V-encoded cysteine up to the conserved J-encoded phenylalanine. The earlier analysis of about 640 of the donors excluded any sequence lacking an unambiguous match to a single V gene segment. An earlier analysis of several hundred of the donors called V segments functional above 56.7% productive rearrangements and segregating when the between-donor standard deviation exceeded 5%. A statistical classification framework was built to diagnose cytomegalovirus status from the catalog of TCR beta chain sequences. A later analysis assigned V and J genes by comparing TCR nucleotide sequences with IMGT/GENE-DB human TR gene sequences. In a later analysis, CDR3 sequences and most-parsimonious VDJ recombination scenarios were assigned using the TCRdist pipeline. A later analysis defined each TCR beta chain by its CDR3 amino acid sequence plus V-gene family, and excluded reads lacking a unique V-gene family. A later analysis removed 550 to 700 highly shared, low-generation-probability nucleotide sequences to deal with suspected cross-contamination and a sequencing artifact. In a later analysis, a clonal expansion index for each public chain was calculated from normalized within-repertoire ranks of inferred template counts. Generation probabilities in a later analysis came from a VDJ recombination model fitted to out-of-frame rearrangements, and those results were checked against IGoR. In a later analysis, TCR-TCR, TCR-HLA and TCR-CMV co-occurrence was scored with hypergeometric tests, and a repertoire-size bias correction was applied to TCR pairs. A later analysis estimated false discovery rates by permuting HLA or CMV assignments 20 times. In a later analysis, co-occurring TCRs were grouped with DBSCAN, and TCRdist sequence similarity was added when clustering was performed within HLA-allele-positive subsets. Co-occurrence clustering excluded repertoires with fewer than 30,000 or more than 120,000 public chains, plus five with anomalous nucleotide sharing. TCRdb limited this immuneACCESS table to in-frame rearrangements with V and J called. A share of clones is missing; checked studies link under half to unresolved V genes, and the rest is unexplained. That table is the source of V, J and clone size, and D and trimming were worked out from the DNA. The sample table holds 150,000 to 200,000 clones, of which approximately 80% were seen once. In total, the top ten clones hold approximately 2.8% of the sample.

The CDR3 goes from the cysteine to the phenylalanine over 14 residues. CDR3 DNA is the only sequence kept; it has 42 bases, read in frame from the first base. CDR1 and CDR2 were assigned from the germline V gene (reference sequence) as SGHNT and YYREEE. Deletion took 2 bases off V and 6 bases off J, with a span of 9 bases between the germline ends. This clone was counted a few times. Its antigen is not yet known. Per-base qualities were not stored, and no clone one base away is much larger. The cohort comprised approximately 700 healthy bone marrow donors. At the time of sampling, all cohort members were nominally healthy, though unrecorded immune exposures were likely present. The donor was CMV seronegative and was included in the group of 352 seronegative cohort members. A peripheral blood sample was collected from each donor, and TCR beta sequencing was performed on peripheral blood mononuclear cells. The Qiagen DNeasy Blood Extraction Kit was used to extract genomic DNA from the blood cell samples.

The chain couples TRBV5-4 to TRBJ1-6, with no reliable assignment of the D segment. This clonotype was sampled from a male donor in good health and CMV-seronegative. The material sequenced was PBMCs. The CDR3 here reads CASSLWPLNSPLHF. The sequenced DNA is TGTGCCAGCAGCTTATGGCCCCTTAATTCACCCCTCCACTTT.